This T cell receptor (beta chain) comes out of a study of cytomegalovirus exposure and HLA in healthy donors. About the research overall: Roughly 80 million unique TCRs from HLA-typed donors were held in an early data release.

Study-level results: One cluster of highly shared sequence variants probably arose as a sequencing artifact. When analyzed later, a missense DCLRE1C variant was found to be linked to TCR beta V- and J-gene trimming.

Researchers ran the PCR with 60 Vbeta and 13 Jbeta primers. The table came from immunoSEQ multiplex PCR; TCRdb's copy has only in-frame clones and leaves some out. The repertoire holds some 180,000 clones, with roughly 77% as singletons. The CDR3 is made up of 16 amino acids. From germline, CDR1 is MNHEY and CDR2 SVGAGI. Losses at the gene ends were 0 bases for V and 2 bases for J; bases not matched to a gene: 6. Donors were ostensibly healthy at sampling, although undocumented immune exposures were probable. In regard to this clone: What it recognizes is unknown.

The V and J genes are TRBV6-5 and TRBJ2-7; TRBD1 aligns across 8 bases. The sequencing input was PBMCs. The source is a woman aged 30 to 39 in good health and CMV-seropositive. CDR3 coding DNA: TGTGCCAGCAGTTACTCTTTGACAGGGGAGACCTACGAGCAGTACTTC. The encoded protein is CASSYSLTGETYEQYF.